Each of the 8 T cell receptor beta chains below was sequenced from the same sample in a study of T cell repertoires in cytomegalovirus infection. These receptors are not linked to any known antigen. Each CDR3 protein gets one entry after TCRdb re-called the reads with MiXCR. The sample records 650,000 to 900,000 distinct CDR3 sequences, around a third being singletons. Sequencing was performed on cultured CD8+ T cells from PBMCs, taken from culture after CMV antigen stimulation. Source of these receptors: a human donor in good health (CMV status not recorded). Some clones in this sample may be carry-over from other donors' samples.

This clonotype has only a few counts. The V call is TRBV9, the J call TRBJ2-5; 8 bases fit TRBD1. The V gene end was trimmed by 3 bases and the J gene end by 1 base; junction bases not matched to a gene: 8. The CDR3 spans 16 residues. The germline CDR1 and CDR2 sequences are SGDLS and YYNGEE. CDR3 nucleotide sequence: TGTGCCAGCAGCGCTAGACAGGGGTACCCCCAAGAGACCCAGTACTTC. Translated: CASSARQGYPQETQYF.

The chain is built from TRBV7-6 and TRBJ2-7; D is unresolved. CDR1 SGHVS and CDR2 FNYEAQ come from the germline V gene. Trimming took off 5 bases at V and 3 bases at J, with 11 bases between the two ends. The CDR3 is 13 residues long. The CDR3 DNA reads TGTGCCAGCAGCAAAAGGACGGGCTACGAGCAGTACTTC. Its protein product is CASSKRTGYEQYF.

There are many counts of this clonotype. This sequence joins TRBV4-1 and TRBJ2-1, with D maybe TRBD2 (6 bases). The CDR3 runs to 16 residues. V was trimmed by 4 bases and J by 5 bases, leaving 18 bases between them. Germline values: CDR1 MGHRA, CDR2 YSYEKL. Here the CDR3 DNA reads TGCGCCAGCAGCCGACATACGGGAGACGGTAACAATGAGCAGTTCTTC. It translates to CASSRHTGDGNNEQFF.

DNA for the CDR3: TGTGCCAGCAACCTCTTGGGACTAGCGGGGGCGACGCACACAGATACGCAGTATTTT. Translating gives CASNLLGLAGATHTDTQYF. The chain has TRBV7-9 and TRBJ2-3; 14 bases fit TRBD2. The CDR3 has 19 residues. The V and J ends lost 7 bases and 2 bases, in that order; junction bases with no gene match: 14. In germline, CDR1 is SEHNR, CDR2 FQNEAQ (reference sequence).

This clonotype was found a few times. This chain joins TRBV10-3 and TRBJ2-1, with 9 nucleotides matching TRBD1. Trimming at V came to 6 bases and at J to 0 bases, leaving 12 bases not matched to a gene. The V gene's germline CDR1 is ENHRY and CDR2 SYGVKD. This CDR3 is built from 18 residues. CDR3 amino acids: CAISGPPGQGYSYNEQFF. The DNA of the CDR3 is TGTGCCATCAGCGGTCCTCCGGGACAGGGTTACTCCTACAATGAGCAGTTCTTC.

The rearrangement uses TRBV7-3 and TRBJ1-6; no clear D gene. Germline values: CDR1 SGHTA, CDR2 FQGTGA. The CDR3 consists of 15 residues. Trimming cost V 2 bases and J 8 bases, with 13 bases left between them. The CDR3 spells CASSLQQYPYSPLHF. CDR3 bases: TGTGCCAGCAGCTTACAACAGTACCCTTATTCACCCCTCCACTTT. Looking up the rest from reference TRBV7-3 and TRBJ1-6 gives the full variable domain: GAGVSQTPSNKVTEKGKYVELRCDPISGHTALYWYRQSLGQGPEFLIYFQGTGAADDSGLPNDRFFAVRPEGSVSTLKIQRTERGDSAVYLCASSLQQYPYSPLHFGNGTRLTVT.

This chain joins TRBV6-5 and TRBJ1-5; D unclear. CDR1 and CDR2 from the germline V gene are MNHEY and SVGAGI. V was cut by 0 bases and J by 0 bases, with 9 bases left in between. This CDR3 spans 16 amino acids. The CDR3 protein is CASSYSREGSNQPQHF. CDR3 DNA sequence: TGTGCCAGCAGTTACTCAAGGGAGGGTAGCAATCAGCCCCAGCATTTT.

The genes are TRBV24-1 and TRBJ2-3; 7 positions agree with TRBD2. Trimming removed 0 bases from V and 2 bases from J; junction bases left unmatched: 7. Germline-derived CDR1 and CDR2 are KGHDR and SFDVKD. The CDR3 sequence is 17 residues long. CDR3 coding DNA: TGTGCCACCAGTGATTTGGGGGCTAGCGGACCCACAGATACGCAGTATTTT. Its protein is CATSDLGASGPTDTQYF.